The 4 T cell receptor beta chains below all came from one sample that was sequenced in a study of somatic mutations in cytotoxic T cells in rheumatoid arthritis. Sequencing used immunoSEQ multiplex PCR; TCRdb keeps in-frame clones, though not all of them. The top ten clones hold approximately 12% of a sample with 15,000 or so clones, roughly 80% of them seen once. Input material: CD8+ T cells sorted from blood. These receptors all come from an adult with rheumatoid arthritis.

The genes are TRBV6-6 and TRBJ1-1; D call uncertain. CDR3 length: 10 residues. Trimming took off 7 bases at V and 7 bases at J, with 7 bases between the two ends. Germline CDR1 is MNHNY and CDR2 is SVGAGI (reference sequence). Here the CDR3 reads CASTGIEAFF. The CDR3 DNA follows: TGTGCCAGCACGGGGATTGAAGCTTTCTTT.

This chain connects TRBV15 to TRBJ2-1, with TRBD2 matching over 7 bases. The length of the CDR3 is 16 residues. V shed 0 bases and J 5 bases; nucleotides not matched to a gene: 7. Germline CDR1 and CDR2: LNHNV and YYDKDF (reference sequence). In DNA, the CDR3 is TGTGCCACCAGCAGAGATAGGGCTAGCGGACACAATGAGCAGTTCTTC. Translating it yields CATSRDRASGHNEQFF. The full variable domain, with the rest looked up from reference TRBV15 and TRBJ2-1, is DAMVIQNPRYQVTQFGKPVTLSCSQTLNHNVMYWYQQKSSQAPKLLFHYYDKDFNNEADTPDNFQSRRPNTSFCFLDIRSPGLGDTAMYLCATSRDRASGHNEQFFGPGTRLTVL.

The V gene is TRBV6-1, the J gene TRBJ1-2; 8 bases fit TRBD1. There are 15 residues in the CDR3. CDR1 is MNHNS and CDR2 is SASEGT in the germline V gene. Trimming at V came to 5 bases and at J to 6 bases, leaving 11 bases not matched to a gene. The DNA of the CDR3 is TGTGCCAGCAGTCCGCCCCCGGACAGGGTCAATGGCTACACCTTC. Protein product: CASSPPPDRVNGYTF.

DNA for the CDR3: TGCGCCAGCAGCCTAAGATCGGACAGCCCAAGGACAGATACGCAGTATTTT. This encodes CASSLRSDSPRTDTQYF. The chain uses TRBV10-1 and TRBJ2-3, with D perhaps matching TRBD1 (6 bases). Between the trimmed V and J ends, which lost 6 bases and 3 bases, there was a span of 22 bases. The CDR3 loop spans 17 amino acids. Per the germline V gene, CDR1 is WNHNN and CDR2 is SYGVQD (reference sequence).